Presented here are 9 T cell receptor beta chains from one specimen sequenced in a study of PD-1 blockade in classical Hodgkin lymphoma. Every patient had relapsed following autologous stem cell transplantation, and cohorts differed in brentuximab vedotin exposure. Generated by immunoSEQ multiplex PCR, the TCRdb table keeps only in-frame clones and is missing some. The sample comprises under 30,000 clones, around 71% of which are singletons, and over 2.5% rests with the top ten. The sequenced sample was peripheral blood mononuclear cells (PBMCs), obtained before the second cycle of nivolumab. The receptors stem from a human donor with classical Hodgkin lymphoma.

The chain has TRBV11-2 and TRBJ1-3, with 8 bases lining up with TRBD1. The CDR3 consists of 18 residues. The germline CDR1 and CDR2 sequences are SGHAT and FQNNGV. The ends lost 5 bases at V and 0 bases at J; junction bases unmatched: 12. In nucleotides, the CDR3 is TGTGCCAGCAGCCAAGGTACAGGGGGAATCAGCTCTGGAAACACCATATATTTT. Its protein product is CASSQGTGGISSGNTIYF.

This clone was detected only once. CDR3 DNA: TGTGCCAGCGGGGATCCGGGACAGTCCTACGAGCAGTACTTC. Its protein product is CASGDPGQSYEQYF. This chain joins TRBV2 and TRBJ2-7, with 7 nucleotides matching TRBD1. Trimming at V came to 8 bases and at J to 1 base, leaving 8 bases not matched to a gene. This CDR3 has 14 amino acids. Germline loops: CDR1 SNHLY, CDR2 FYNNEI.

The chain employs TRBV28 and TRBJ2-7; 11 bases are shared with TRBD1. Losses at the gene ends were 8 bases for V and 2 bases for J; bases not matched to a gene: 8. The germline gives CDR1 MDHEN, CDR2 SYDVKM. The CDR3 sequence is 15 residues long. The CDR3 coding sequence is TGTGCCAGCCGACCGGGACAGGGGGTTACCTACGAGCAGTACTTC. Its protein is CASRPGQGVTYEQYF.

This clone was counted only a few times. The CDR3 sequence: CASSPSNNSPLHF. The CDR3 DNA reads TGTGCCAGCAGTCCCAGCAACAATTCACCCCTCCACTTT. This chain uses TRBV2 with TRBJ1-6; D uncertain. Per the germline V gene, CDR1 is SNHLY and CDR2 is FYNNEI. V lost 5 bases and J 7 bases, leaving 9 bases between the germline ends. The CDR3 runs to 13 residues.

Note on this clone: One end of the junction varies from germline; a read error may be responsible. The V and J genes are TRBV7-7 and TRBJ2-5, with a weak D call TRBD2 (5 bases). TRBJ2-7 matches the DNA end more closely, so the J call is doubtful. CDR1 SSHAT and CDR2 FNYEAQ come from the germline V gene (reference sequence). The CDR3 covers 13 residues. The CDR3 here is CASSLETGYEQYF. CDR3 bases: TGTGCTAGCAGCTTAGAGACGGGATACGAGCAGTACTTC.

V gene TRBV28 combines with J gene TRBJ2-5, with a weak D call TRBD1 (5 bases). The end of the DNA fits TRBJ2-7 better, so the J call may be wrong. The germline V gene encodes CDR1 MDHEN and CDR2 SYDVKM. The length of the CDR3 is 12 residues. DNA of the CDR3: TGTGCCAGTAGACAGACCTCCTACGAGCAGTACTTC. Translated: CASRQTSYEQYF.

This clone was picked up one time. The rearrangement joins TRBV6-5 to TRBJ2-7, with 7 bases fitting TRBD1. CDR1 is MNHEY, CDR2 SVGAGI, per germline. V dropped 6 bases and J dropped 4; count of bases not matched to a gene: 6. The CDR3 contains 13 residues. The CDR3 loop is CASRHRGRYEQYF. In nucleotides, the CDR3 is TGTGCCAGCAGGCACAGGGGTCGGTACGAGCAGTACTTC.

The genes are TRBV27 and TRBJ2-1; D gene uncertain. V lost 2 bases, J lost 4 bases, and 6 bases lay in between. Germline CDR1 MNHEY, CDR2 SMNVEV (reference sequence). The CDR3 spans 13 residues. This chain's CDR3 is CASSLMFYNEQFF. The CDR3 DNA reads TGTGCCAGCAGTTTAATGTTTTACAATGAGCAGTTCTTC.

The genes are TRBV4-1 and TRBJ1-1; 8 bases are shared with TRBD1. The CDR3 runs 16 residues. Trimming at V came to 4 bases and at J to 1 base, leaving 8 bases not matched to a gene. The V gene's germline CDR1 is MGHRA and CDR2 YSYEKL. The CDR3 here is CASSPWPGTGNTEAFF. The CDR3, as DNA: TGCGCCAGCAGCCCTTGGCCCGGGACAGGGAACACTGAAGCTTTCTTT.